This is a list of T cell receptor beta chains from one sample in a study of monozygotic twins with inflammatory bowel disease. TCRdb re-called the 5' RACE reads; one entry per CDR3 protein, DNA not given. This repertoire comprises 420,000 or so distinct CDR3 sequences; its ten largest clones make up 2% to 3%. The sequencing input was blood. The source is a human donor with ulcerative colitis or Crohn's disease, or a healthy co-twin of an affected twin (not recorded which). Each CDR3 is given with its conserved first and last residue.

J,V,CDR3
TRBJ2-7,TRBV10-2,CASTKDRISSYEQYF
TRBJ2-2,TRBV7-3,CASSPIAGVDTGELFF
TRBJ1-6,TRBV5-6,CASSLGDRENSPLHF
TRBJ2-7,TRBV20-1,CSINPSGRASVAREQYF
TRBJ1-6,TRBV19,CASTTGRGSPLHF
TRBJ1-6,TRBV20-1,CSVLNRGFSYNSPLHF
TRBJ2-3,TRBV28,CASSVLLAGGADTQYF
TRBJ1-4,TRBV28,CASSTGTANEKLFF
TRBJ2-2,TRBV28,CASSKQQNTGELFF
TRBJ2-7,TRBV9,CASSADRGTGYEQYF
TRBJ2-3,TRBV5-4,CASSEGTLRGTQYF
TRBJ2-5,TRBV7-2,CASSLTSLAGGLQETQYF
TRBJ2-5,TRBV5-1,CASSLGPGRAHQETQYF
TRBJ2-3,TRBV27,CASSLRDGGSTDTQYF
TRBJ1-1,TRBV11-1,CASSFGDRQNTEAFF
TRBJ1-4,TRBV15,CATSRVRGFNLFF
TRBJ1-1,TRBV29-1,CSVELWKTKNTEAFF
TRBJ2-5,TRBV4-2,CASSQAQGRETQYF
TRBJ1-2,TRBV4-3,CASRRTGLYGYTF
TRBJ2-3,TRBV5-4,CASSWDGAGGSTDTQYF
TRBJ2-1,TRBV5-4,CASSTKLGESEQFF
TRBJ2-5,TRBV15,CATSRGLLQETQYF
TRBJ2-7,TRBV20-1,CSASDRADSYEQYF
TRBJ2-7,TRBV7-9,CASSILQGPYEQYF
TRBJ2-1,TRBV11-2,CASSSPPPGGNEQSF
TRBJ1-2,TRBV12-3/TRBV12-4,CASSMGRLIADYGYTF
TRBJ2-1,TRBV27,CASSLSSGSRYEQFF
TRBJ1-6,TRBV10-2,CASGRGNSPLHF
TRBJ1-1,TRBV5-1,CASSRGNGGLYTEAFF
TRBJ2-3,TRBV7-2,CASSAGGVGGRADTQYF
TRBJ2-3,TRBV20-1,CSATPLAGVTDTQYF
TRBJ2-1,TRBV5-5,CASSLWTGSYNEQFF
TRBJ2-1,TRBV20-1,CSARDSGGREYNEQFF
TRBJ1-1,TRBV4-2,CASSGTRDGTEAFF
TRBJ1-1,TRBV5-6,CASSQNLQGFQPAFF
TRBJ1-6,TRBV30,CAWSRDVRSPLHF
TRBJ2-7,TRBV9,CASSPSPDGLYEQYF
TRBJ1-5,TRBV6-5,CASSYLGALNQPQHF
TRBJ1-1,TRBV7-9,CASSFGTGGPNTEAFF
TRBJ2-7,TRBV20-1,CSASRGTGVYEQYF
TRBJ1-2,TRBV5-1,CASSPDIDYGYTF
TRBJ1-1,TRBV11-2,CASSSMDRGTEVFF
TRBJ2-3,TRBV10-3,CAMGSPRTDTQYF
TRBJ2-7,TRBV10-3,CAISGTYEQYF
TRBJ2-5,TRBV5-8,CASSPLRGGIQETQYF
TRBJ1-2,TRBV12-3/TRBV12-4,CASSSRRGGYTF
TRBJ2-7,TRBV20-1,CSAVGLSSSYEQYF
TRBJ2-1,TRBV11-2,CASSLDFSSYNEQFF
TRBJ2-5,TRBV7-9,CASSSRTGGETQYF
TRBJ1-1,TRBV5-1,CASSLGYKSEAFF
TRBJ1-3,TRBV19,CASSIDRHGYSGNTIYF
TRBJ1-2,TRBV12-1,CASRAPENNYGYTF
TRBJ1-3,TRBV18,CASSLPPNSGNTIYF
TRBJ1-4,TRBV7-9,CASAPQTEKLFF
TRBJ1-1,TRBV3-1,CASSQRGGTEEAFF